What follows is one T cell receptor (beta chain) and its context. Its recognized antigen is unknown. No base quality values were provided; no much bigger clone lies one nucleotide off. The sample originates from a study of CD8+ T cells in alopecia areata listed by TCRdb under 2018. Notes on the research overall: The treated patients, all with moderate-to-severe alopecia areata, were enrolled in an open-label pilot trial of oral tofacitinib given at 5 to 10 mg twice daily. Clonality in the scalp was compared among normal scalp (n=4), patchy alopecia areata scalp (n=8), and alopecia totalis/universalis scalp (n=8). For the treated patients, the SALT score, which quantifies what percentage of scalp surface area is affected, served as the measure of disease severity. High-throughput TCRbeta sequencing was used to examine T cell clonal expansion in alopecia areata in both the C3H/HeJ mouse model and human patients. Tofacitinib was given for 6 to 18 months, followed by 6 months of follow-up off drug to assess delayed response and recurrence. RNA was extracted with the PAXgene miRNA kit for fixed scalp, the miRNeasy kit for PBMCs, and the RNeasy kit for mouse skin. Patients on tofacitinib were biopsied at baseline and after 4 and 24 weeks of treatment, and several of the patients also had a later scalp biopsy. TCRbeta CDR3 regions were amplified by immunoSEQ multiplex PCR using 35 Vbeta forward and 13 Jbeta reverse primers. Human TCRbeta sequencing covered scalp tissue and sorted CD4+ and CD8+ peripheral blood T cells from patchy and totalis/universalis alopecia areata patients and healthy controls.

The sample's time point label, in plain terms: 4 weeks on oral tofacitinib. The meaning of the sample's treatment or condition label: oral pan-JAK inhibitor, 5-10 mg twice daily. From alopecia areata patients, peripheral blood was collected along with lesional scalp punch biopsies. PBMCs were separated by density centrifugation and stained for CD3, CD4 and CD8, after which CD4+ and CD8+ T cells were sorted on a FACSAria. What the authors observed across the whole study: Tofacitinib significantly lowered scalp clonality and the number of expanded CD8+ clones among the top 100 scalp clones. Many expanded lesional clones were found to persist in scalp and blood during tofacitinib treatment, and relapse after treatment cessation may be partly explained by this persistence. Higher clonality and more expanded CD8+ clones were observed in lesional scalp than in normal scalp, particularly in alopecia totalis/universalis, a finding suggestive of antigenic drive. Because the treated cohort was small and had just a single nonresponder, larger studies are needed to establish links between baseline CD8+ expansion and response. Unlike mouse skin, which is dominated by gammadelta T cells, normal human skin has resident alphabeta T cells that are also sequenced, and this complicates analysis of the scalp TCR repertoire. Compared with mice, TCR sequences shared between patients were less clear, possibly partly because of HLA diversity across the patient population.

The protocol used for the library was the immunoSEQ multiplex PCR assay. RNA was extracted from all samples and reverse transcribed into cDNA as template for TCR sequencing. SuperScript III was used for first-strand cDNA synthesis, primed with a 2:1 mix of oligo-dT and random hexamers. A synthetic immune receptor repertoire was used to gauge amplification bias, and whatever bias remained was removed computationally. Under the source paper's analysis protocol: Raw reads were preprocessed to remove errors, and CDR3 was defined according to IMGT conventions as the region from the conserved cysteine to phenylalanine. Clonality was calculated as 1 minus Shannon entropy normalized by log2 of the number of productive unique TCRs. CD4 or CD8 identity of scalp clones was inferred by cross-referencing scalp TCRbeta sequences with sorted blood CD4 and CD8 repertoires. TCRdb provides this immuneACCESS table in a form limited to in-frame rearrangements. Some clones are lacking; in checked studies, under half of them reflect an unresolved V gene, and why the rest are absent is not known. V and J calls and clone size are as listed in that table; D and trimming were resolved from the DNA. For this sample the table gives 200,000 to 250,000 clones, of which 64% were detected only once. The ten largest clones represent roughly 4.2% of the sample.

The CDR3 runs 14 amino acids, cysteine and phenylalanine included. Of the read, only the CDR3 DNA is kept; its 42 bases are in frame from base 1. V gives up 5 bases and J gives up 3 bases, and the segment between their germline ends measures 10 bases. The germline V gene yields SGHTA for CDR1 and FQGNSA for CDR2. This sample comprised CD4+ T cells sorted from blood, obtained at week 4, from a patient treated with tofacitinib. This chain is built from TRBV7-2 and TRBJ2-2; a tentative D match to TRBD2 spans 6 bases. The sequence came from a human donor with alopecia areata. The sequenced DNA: TGTGCCAGCAGCCCGGGACTTTACACCGGGGAGCTGTTTTTT. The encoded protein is CASSPGLYTGELFF. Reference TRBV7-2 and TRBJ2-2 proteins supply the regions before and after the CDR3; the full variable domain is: GAGVSQSPSNKVTEKGKDVELRCDPISGHTALYWYRQSLGQGLEFLIYFQGNSAPDKSGLPSDRFSAERTGGSVSTLTIQRTQQEDSAVYLCASSPGLYTGELFFGEGSRLTVL.